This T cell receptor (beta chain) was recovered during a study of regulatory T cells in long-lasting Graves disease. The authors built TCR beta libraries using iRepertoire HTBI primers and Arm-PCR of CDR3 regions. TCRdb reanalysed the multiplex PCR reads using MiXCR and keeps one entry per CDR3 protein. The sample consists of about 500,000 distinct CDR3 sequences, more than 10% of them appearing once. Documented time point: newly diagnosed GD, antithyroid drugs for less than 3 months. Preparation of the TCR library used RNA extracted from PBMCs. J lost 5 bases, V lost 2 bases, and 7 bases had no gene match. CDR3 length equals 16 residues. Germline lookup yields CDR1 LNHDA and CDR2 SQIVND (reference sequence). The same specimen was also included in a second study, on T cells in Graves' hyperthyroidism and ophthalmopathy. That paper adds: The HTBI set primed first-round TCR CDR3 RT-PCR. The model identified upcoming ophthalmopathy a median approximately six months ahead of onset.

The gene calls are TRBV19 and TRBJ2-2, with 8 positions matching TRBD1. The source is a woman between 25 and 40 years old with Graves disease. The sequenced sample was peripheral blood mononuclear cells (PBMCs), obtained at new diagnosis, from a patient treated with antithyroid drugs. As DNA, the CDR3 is TGTGCCAGTAGTATAATGGCAGGGGGCCTGACCGGGGAGCTGTTTTTT. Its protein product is CASSIMAGGLTGELFF.